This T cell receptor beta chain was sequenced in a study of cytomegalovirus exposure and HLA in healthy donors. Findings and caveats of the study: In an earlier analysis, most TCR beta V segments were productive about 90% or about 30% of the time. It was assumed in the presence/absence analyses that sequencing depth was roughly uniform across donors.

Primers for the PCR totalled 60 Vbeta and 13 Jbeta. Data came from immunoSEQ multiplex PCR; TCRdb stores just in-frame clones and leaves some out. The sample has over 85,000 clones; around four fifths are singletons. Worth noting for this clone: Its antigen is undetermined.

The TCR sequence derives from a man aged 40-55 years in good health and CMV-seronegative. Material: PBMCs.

CDR3 nucleotide sequence: TGTGCCAGCAGCCCAGGGACTAGCGGGGTGCGAGATACGCAGTATTTT. This sequence encodes CASSPGTSGVRDTQYF. V and J are TRBV5-6 and TRBJ2-3; TRBD2 matches at 13 bases. Looked up from germline, CDR1 is SGHDT and CDR2 is YYEEEE. CDR3 length equals 16 residues. The junction had 7 bases not matched to a gene; V was cut back by 4 bases and J by 5 bases.